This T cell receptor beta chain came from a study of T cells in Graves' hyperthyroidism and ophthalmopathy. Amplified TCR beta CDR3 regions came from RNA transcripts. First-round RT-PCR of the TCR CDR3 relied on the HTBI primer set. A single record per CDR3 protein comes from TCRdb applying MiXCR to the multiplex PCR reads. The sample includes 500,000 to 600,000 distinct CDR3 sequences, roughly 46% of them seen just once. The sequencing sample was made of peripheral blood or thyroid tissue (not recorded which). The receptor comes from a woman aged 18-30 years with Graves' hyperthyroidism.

The CDR3 DNA follows: TGCAGTGCTAAAGGACAGAACTATGGCTACACCTTC. Its protein product is CSAKGQNYGYTF. This chain joins TRBV20-1 and TRBJ1-2; D perhaps matches TRBD1 (6 bases). This CDR3 contains 12 residues. V was shortened by 4 bases and J by 2 bases, with 8 bases between the two germline ends. Germline V gene lookup returns CDR1 DFQATT and CDR2 SNEGSKA (reference sequence).